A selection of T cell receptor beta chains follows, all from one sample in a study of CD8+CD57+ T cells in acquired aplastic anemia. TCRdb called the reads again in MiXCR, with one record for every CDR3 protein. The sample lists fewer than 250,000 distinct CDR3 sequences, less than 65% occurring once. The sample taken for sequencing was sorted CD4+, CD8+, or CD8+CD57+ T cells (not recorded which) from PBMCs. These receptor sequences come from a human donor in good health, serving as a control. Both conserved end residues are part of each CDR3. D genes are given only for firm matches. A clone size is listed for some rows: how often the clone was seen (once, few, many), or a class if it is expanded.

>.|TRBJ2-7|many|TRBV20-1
TGCAGTGCTCCAGACACCATTCTCTCCTACGAGCAGTACTTC
CSAPDTILSYEQYF
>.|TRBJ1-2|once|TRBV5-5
TGTGCCAGCAGCTTCACTCTACGACGGACCTATGGCTACACCTTC
CASSFTLRRTYGYTF
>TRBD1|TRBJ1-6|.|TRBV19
TGTGCCAGTAGCCTCCGGGACAGCGATAATTCACCCCTCCACTTT
CASSLRDSDNSPLHF
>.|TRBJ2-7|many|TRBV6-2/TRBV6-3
TGTGCCAGCACCGACCTTTTGCCCTACGAGCAGTACTTC
CASTDLLPYEQYF
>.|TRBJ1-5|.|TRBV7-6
TGTGCCAGCGACCCAGGCTGGGGCCCCTCGGATAGCAATCAGCCCCAGCATTTT
CASDPGWGPSDSNQPQHF
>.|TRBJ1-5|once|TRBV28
TGTGCCAGCAGTGCCGGCGAGTGGGGCAATCAGCCCCAGCATTTT
CASSAGEWGNQPQHF
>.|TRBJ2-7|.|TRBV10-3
TGTGCCATCAGTGAGTCGGGGGGGGGGCAGGGAAGCTCCTACGAGCAGTACTTC
CAISESGGGQGSSYEQYF
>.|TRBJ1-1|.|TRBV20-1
TGCAGTGTGAGAGAGGCGAACACTGAAGCTTTCTTT
CSVREANTEAFF
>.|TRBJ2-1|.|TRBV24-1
TGTGCCACCAGTGACCGCCGGGGACGCAACAATGAGCAGTTCTTC
CATSDRRGRNNEQFF
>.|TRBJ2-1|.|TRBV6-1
TGTGCCAGCAGTGATAAGGTCCGGAGTACAACTTTATTTTTGGGTATATCCAATGAGCAGTTCTTC
CASSDKVRSTTLFLGISNEQFF